These 20 T cell receptor beta chains originate from one sample sequenced in a study of OX40 agonist ivuxolimab in advanced cancers. The library was built by means of the immunoSEQ multiplex PCR assay. In TCRdb, the immuneACCESS table is reduced to in-frame sequences with V and J assigned. These tables do not hold every clone; where another copy was compared, an unresolved V gene accounts for under half, and the others remain unexplained. Within this sample are 15,000 to 20,000 clones, with over 65% of them counted one time only. The ten largest clones add up to approximately 25% of the sample. This specimen was CD4+ or CD8+ T cells sorted from blood, taken in a trial of the OX40 agonist ivuxolimab. The receptors stem from an adult with an advanced solid tumor such as melanoma, head and neck, liver or kidney cancer.

V gene TRBV5-4 combines with J gene TRBJ2-7, with D possibly matching TRBD1 (6 bases). The CDR3 covers 13 residues. V was cut by 4 bases and J by 6 bases, with 14 bases left in between. Per germline, CDR1 SGHNT and CDR2 YYREEE (reference sequence). The CDR3 here is CASSRQDPPEQYF. The DNA for the CDR3 is TGTGCCAGCAGCAGACAGGATCCACCCGAGCAGTACTTC.

This clone appeared a few times. The V and J genes are TRBV27 and TRBJ1-1; no clear D gene. Trimming pared 3 bases from V and 3 bases from J, leaving 8 bases between. The CDR3 spans 13 residues. Germline CDR1 and CDR2: MNHEY and SMNVEV (reference sequence). The DNA of the CDR3 is TGTGCCAGCAGTTTGATGTGGTACACTGAAGCTTTCTTT. Translating it yields CASSLMWYTEAFF.

This chain links TRBV6-6 with TRBJ1-5; D remains ambiguous. This CDR3 is built from 13 residues. The V and J ends lost 4 bases and 3 bases respectively, with 7 bases between them. Germline lookup yields CDR1 MNHNY and CDR2 SVGAGI (reference sequence). The CDR3: CASSFEVNQPQHF. The DNA for the CDR3 is TGTGCCAGCAGTTTTGAGGTCAATCAGCCCCAGCATTTT.

By share, this clone ranks as medium-sized (0.01 to 0.1%). The V and J genes are TRBV19 and TRBJ1-5; perhaps TRBD1 as D (6 bases). Germline V gene data show CDR1 as LNHDA and CDR2 as SQIVND (reference sequence). V lost 5 bases and J lost 1, with 12 bases in between. CDR3 length: 15 residues. Written as DNA, the CDR3 is TGTGCCAGTAGTGCAGGGGCGGCAAGCAATCAGCCCCAGCATTTT. As protein: CASSAGAASNQPQHF.

The chain is built from TRBV12-5 and TRBJ2-2, with TRBD2 as a possible D gene (6 bases). Looked up from germline, CDR1 is LGHNT and CDR2 is FRNRAP. CDR3 length: 20 residues. V gave up 4 bases and J gave up 1 base, with 25 bases separating them. The CDR3 DNA follows: TGTGCTAGTGGTTGGCCGAGCGGTGGGGGGACGGGGCTGAACACCGGGGAGCTGTTTTTT. Protein product: CASGWPSGGGTGLNTGELFF.

The rearrangement uses TRBV7-6 and TRBJ1-1; 8 bases are a match to TRBD1. The J segment lost 1 base and the V segment lost 5 bases, leaving 3 bases of the junction unmatched. The CDR3 is made up of 14 amino acids. CDR1 SGHVS and CDR2 FNYEAQ come from the germline V gene. CDR3 region: CASSLQGANTEAFF. As DNA, the CDR3 is TGTGCCAGCAGCCTTCAGGGGGCGAACACTGAAGCTTTCTTT.

The rearrangement joins TRBV7-9 to TRBJ2-1; D possibly matches TRBD1 or TRBD2 (5 bases each). Germline V CDR1 and CDR2: SEHNR, FQNEAQ (reference sequence). The CDR3 is 15 amino acids. V was clipped by 2 bases and J by 7 bases, with 15 bases between them. The CDR3 DNA reads TGTGCCAGCAGCTTAACGGCGGCGTGGGGGAATGAGCAGTTCTTC. This sequence encodes CASSLTAAWGNEQFF. Using reference TRBV7-9 and TRBJ2-1 for the parts outside the CDR3, the full variable domain is DTGVSQNPRHKITKRGQNVTFRCDPISEHNRLYWYRQTLGQGPEFLTYFQNEAQLEKSRLLSDRFSAERPKGSFSTLEIQRTEQGDSAMYLCASSLTAAWGNEQFFGPGTRLTVL.

The genes are TRBV19 and TRBJ2-1, with 7 positions matching TRBD2. In germline, CDR1 is LNHDA, CDR2 SQIVND (reference sequence). The CDR3 contains 17 residues. Trimming removed 3 bases from V and 9 bases from J; junction bases left unmatched: 17. The DNA for the CDR3 is TGTGCCAGTAGTATTTATTGGGAGGGCCGCTCTAGGGTTGAGCAGTTCTTC. Its protein product is CASSIYWEGRSRVEQFF.

The chain couples TRBV5-3 to TRBJ2-2; D gene ambiguous. TRBV5-3 falls under the ORF class, with uncertain function. Trimming removed 5 bases at V and 1 base at J, with 15 bases between. The length of the CDR3 is 16 residues. The CDR3 loop is CARRSPWQMNTGELFF. In DNA form, the CDR3 reads TGTGCCAGAAGATCCCCGTGGCAGATGAACACCGGGGAGCTGTTTTTT.

This clone has only one observation. CDR3 region: CASTLTGETGIYEQYF. The CDR3 region has the DNA TGTGCCAGCACCCTAACAGGGGAAACCGGTATATACGAGCAGTACTTC. V usage is TRBV27 and J usage is TRBJ2-7; 7 bases map to TRBD1. With 7 bases clipped from V and 4 bases from J, the junction kept 16 bases outside the gene matches. The CDR3 is 16 amino acids. Germline CDR1 MNHEY, CDR2 SMNVEV (reference sequence).

This clone appeared a few times. This chain joins TRBV10-1 and TRBJ1-1; D not certain. The CDR3 runs 18 residues. Looked up from germline, CDR1 is WNHNN and CDR2 is SYGVQD (reference sequence). V lost 10 bases, J lost 0 bases, and 27 bases lay in between. CDR3 nucleotides: TGCGCCACCTACGTCCGTGGCAGGTTCTTAGATGTGAACACTGAAGCTTTCTTT. Translated, it gives CATYVRGRFLDVNTEAFF.

This clone appeared a few times. The chain joins TRBV2 to TRBJ2-1, with 10 positions matching TRBD2. The germline CDR1 and CDR2 sequences are SNHLY and FYNNEI. There are 12 residues in the CDR3. Losses at the gene ends were 7 bases for V and 15 bases for J; bases not matched to a gene: 9. DNA of the CDR3: TGTGCCAGCACCATCCCCGGGACTAGCGTGTTCTTC. This sequence encodes CASTIPGTSVFF.

The chain has TRBV19 and TRBJ2-5; TRBD1 aligns across 9 bases. The germline CDR1 and CDR2 sequences are LNHDA and SQIVND (reference sequence). After removal of 6 bases from V and 4 bases from J, the junction contained 3 bases not matched to a gene. CDR3 length: 13 amino acids. In DNA form, the CDR3 reads TGTGCCAGTAGGATGACAGGGGGAGAGACCCAGTACTTC. Its translation is CASRMTGGETQYF.

J is TRBJ2-5 and V is TRBV6-5; D gene unclear. This CDR3 has 15 amino acids. The V gene lost 7 bases and the J gene lost 5 bases, with 20 bases spanning the gap. Germline V gives CDR1 MNHEY, CDR2 SVGAGI. CDR3 DNA: TGTGCCAGCACCTCCACGTGGAGCCTTCGCGAGACCCAGTACTTC. This encodes CASTSTWSLRETQYF.

A word on this clone: One junction end disagrees with the germline gene, perhaps due to a read error. The CDR3 nucleotides are TGTGCCAGCAGTTACTCGACTACCCCGAACACTGAAGCTTTCTTT. Residues: CASSYSTTPNTEAFF. The rearrangement uses TRBV6-4 and TRBJ1-1, with D unresolved. Germline V lookup: CDR1 MRHNA, CDR2 SNTAGT. This CDR3 region has 15 residues.

The chain recombines TRBV7-9 with TRBJ1-1; D is unresolved. The V end lost 4 bases, the J end lost 7 bases, and 10 bases lay between the germline ends. CDR3 length: 12 amino acids. From germline, CDR1 is SEHNR and CDR2 FQNEAQ (reference sequence). For the CDR3, the DNA is TGTGCCAGCAGCTCGCACCCTAATGAAGCTTTCTTT. Amino acid sequence: CASSSHPNEAFF. The full variable domain, in which reference TRBV7-9 and TRBJ1-1 provide the parts outside the CDR3, is DTGVSQNPRHKITKRGQNVTFRCDPISEHNRLYWYRQTLGQGPEFLTYFQNEAQLEKSRLLSDRFSAERPKGSFSTLEIQRTEQGDSAMYLCASSSHPNEAFFGQGTRLTVV.

This chain links TRBV11-2 with TRBJ2-3; possible D gene TRBD2, 5 bases. Trimming pared 4 bases from V and 0 bases from J, leaving 11 bases between. Looked up from germline, CDR1 is SGHAT and CDR2 is FQNNGV. This CDR3 contains 15 residues. The CDR3 bases are TGTGCCAGCAGCTGGATGGACTTGAGCACAGATACGCAGTATTTT. Protein sequence: CASSWMDLSTDTQYF.

The gene calls are TRBV28 and TRBJ1-2, with 7 bases matching TRBD1. With 3 bases clipped from V and 12 bases from J, the junction kept 7 bases outside the gene matches. Germline CDR1 reads MDHEN; CDR2 reads SYDVKM. CDR3 length: 12 residues. This chain's CDR3 is CASSFGWDSNTF. CDR3 coding DNA: TGTGCCAGCAGTTTCGGGTGGGACAGTAACACCTTC.

On this clone itself: With only one base between it and a far larger clone, this is likely a read error. The chain recombines TRBV5-4 with TRBJ2-2, with TRBD2 matching 8 bases. V lost 4 bases, J lost 4 bases, and 6 bases stayed unmatched. Germline loops: CDR1 SGHNT, CDR2 YYREEE (reference sequence). This CDR3 contains 15 residues. CDR3 sequence (DNA): TGTGCCAGCAGCCGAGTAGCGGGAATCACCGGGGAGCTGTTTTTT. Residues: CASSRVAGITGELFF.

The CDR3, as DNA: TGTGCCAGCAGCAAAAAGGGGGGCTTATACAATGAGCAGTTCTTC. It encodes CASSKKGGLYNEQFF. This rearrangement joins TRBV21-1 to TRBJ2-1. TRBV21-1 is a known pseudogene. The CDR3 has 15 residues.